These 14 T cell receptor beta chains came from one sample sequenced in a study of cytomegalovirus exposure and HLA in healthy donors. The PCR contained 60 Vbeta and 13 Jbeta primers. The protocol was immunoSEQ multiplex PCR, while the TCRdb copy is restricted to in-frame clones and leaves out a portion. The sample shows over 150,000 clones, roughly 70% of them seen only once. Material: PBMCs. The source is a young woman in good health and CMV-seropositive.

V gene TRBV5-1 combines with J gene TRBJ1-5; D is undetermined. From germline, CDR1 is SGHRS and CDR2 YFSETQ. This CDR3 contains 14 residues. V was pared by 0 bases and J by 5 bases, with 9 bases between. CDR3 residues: CASSLAPGDQPQHF. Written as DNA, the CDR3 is TGCGCCAGCAGCTTGGCGCCAGGCGATCAGCCCCAGCATTTT.

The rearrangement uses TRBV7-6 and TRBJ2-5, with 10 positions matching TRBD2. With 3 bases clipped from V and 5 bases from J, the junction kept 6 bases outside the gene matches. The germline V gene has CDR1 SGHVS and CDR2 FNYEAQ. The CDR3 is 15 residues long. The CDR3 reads CASSFLTSGVETQYF. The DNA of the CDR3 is TGTGCCAGCAGCTTTCTAACTAGCGGGGTGGAGACCCAGTACTTC.

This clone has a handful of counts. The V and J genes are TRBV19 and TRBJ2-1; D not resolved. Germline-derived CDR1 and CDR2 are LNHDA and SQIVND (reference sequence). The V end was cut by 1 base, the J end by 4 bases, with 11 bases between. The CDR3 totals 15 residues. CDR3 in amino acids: CASSIGGADYNEQFF. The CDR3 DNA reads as TGTGCCAGTAGTATAGGCGGCGCGGATTACAATGAGCAGTTCTTC.

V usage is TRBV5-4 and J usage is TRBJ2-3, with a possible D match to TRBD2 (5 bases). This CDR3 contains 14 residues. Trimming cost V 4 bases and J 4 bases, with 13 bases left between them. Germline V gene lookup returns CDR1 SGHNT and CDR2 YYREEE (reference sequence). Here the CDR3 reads CASSQILRADTQYF. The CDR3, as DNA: TGTGCCAGCAGCCAAATCCTGCGGGCAGATACGCAGTATTTT.

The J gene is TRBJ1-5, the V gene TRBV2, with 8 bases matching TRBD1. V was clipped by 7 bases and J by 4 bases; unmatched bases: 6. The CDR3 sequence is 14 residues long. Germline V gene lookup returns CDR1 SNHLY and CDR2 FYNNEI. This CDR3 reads CASTDGQGNQPQHF. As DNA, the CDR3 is TGTGCCAGCACCGACGGACAGGGTAATCAGCCCCAGCATTTT.

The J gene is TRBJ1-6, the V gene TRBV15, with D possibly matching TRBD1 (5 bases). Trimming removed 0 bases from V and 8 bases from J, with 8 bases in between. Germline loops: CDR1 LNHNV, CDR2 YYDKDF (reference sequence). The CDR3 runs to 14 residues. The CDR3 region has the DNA TGTGCCACCAGCAGAGATTTGGGGCATTCACCCCTCCACTTT. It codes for CATSRDLGHSPLHF.

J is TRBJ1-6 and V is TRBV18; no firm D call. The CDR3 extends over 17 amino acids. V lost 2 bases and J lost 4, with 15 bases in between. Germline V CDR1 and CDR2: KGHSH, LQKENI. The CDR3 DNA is TGTGCCAGCTCACCAGCGGAATCTTTCATTTATAATTCACCCCTCCACTTT. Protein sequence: CASSPAESFIYNSPLHF.

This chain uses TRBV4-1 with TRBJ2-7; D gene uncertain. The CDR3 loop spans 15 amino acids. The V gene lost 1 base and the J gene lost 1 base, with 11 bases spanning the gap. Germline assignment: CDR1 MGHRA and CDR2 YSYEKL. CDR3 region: CASSQVSLGSYEQYF. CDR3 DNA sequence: TGCGCCAGCAGCCAAGTGTCTCTAGGTTCCTACGAGCAGTACTTC.

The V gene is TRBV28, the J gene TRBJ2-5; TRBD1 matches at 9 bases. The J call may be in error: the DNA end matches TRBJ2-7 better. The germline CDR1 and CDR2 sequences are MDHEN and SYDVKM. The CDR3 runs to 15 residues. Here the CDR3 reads CASSSLTGGGIEQYF. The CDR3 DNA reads TGTGCCAGCAGTTCCTTGACAGGGGGTGGAATCGAGCAGTACTTC.

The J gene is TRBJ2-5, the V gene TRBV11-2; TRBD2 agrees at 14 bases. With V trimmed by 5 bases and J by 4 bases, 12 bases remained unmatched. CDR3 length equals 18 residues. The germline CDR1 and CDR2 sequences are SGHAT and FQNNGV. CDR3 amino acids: CASSQAGQGTSGGETQYF. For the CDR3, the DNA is TGTGCCAGCAGCCAGGCGGGCCAGGGGACTAGCGGGGGAGAGACCCAGTACTTC.

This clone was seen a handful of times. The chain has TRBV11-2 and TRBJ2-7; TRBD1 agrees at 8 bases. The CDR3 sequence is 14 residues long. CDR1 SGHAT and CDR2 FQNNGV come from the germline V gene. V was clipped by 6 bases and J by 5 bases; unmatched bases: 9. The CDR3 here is CASSFQGASDEQYF. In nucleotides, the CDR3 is TGTGCCAGCAGTTTCCAGGGGGCCAGCGACGAGCAGTACTTC.

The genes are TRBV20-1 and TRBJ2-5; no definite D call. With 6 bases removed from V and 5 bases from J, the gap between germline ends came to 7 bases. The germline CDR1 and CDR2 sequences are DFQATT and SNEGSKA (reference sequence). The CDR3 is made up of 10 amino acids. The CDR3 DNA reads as TGCAGTGCCAAACTTGAGACCCAGTACTTC. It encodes CSAKLETQYF.

DNA of the CDR3: TGTGCCAGCAGAGACAGGACAGCTAACTATGGCTACACCTTC. Its protein is CASRDRTANYGYTF. The J gene is TRBJ1-2, the V gene TRBV2; D may be TRBD1 (6 bases). The germline gives CDR1 SNHLY, CDR2 FYNNEI. The CDR3 contains 14 residues. V gave up 6 bases and J gave up 0 bases, with 11 bases separating them.

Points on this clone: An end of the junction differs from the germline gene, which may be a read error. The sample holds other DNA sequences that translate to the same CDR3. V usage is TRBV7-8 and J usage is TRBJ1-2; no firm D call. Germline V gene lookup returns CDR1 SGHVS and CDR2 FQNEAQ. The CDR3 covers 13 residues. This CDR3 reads CASSPSVAPGYTF. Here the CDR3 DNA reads TGCGCCAGCAGCCCATCAGTAGCTCCTGGCTACACCTTC. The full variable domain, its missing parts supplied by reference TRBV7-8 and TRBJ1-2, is GAGVSQSPRYKVAKRGQDVALRCDPISGHVSLFWYQQALGQGPEFLTYFQNEAQLDKSGLPSDRFFAERPEGSVSTLKIQRTQQEDSAVYLCASSPSVAPGYTFGSGTRLTVV.